These 17 T cell receptor beta chains share one sample of origin, sequenced in a study of T cells in Graves' hyperthyroidism and ophthalmopathy. The CDR3 regions of TCR beta were amplified from RNA transcripts. Primed by the HTBI set, a first-round RT-PCR was run on the TCR CDR3. TCRdb redid the calling of the multiplex PCR reads with MiXCR, one entry per CDR3 protein. The sample lists about 200,000 distinct CDR3 sequences, around a sixth occurring once. Sequenced material: blood. Every receptor here comes from a woman aged 50 to 60 with Graves' hyperthyroidism.

This clonotype was observed at least ten times. The chain employs TRBV11-2 and TRBJ1-5; no reliable D call. CDR1 is SGHAT and CDR2 is FQNNGV in the germline V gene. The length of the CDR3 is 15 residues. Trimming removed 4 bases from V and 3 bases from J, with 13 bases in between. The CDR3 DNA reads as TGTGCCAGCAGCTCTGGACGGAGTTACAATCAGCCCCAGCATTTT. It codes for CASSSGRSYNQPQHF. Using reference TRBV11-2 and TRBJ1-5 for the parts outside the CDR3, the full variable domain is EAGVAQSPRYKIIEKRQSVAFWCNPISGHATLYWYQQILGQGPKLLIQFQNNGVVDDSQLPKDRFSAERLKGVDSTLKIQPAKLEDSAVYLCASSSGRSYNQPQHFGDGTRLSIL.

This clonotype was counted at least ten times. The chain combines TRBV4-1 with TRBJ2-7, with 9 nucleotides matching TRBD2. V was pared by 3 bases and J by 2 bases, with 8 bases of the junction left unmatched. The germline V gene has CDR1 MGHRA and CDR2 YSYEKL. This CDR3 is 16 amino acids long. The CDR3 sequence is CASSQTGTSRPYEQYF. The CDR3 region has the DNA TGCGCCAGCAGCCAGACCGGGACTAGCCGCCCCTACGAGCAGTACTTC.

The table lists this clonotype with a few counts. This chain uses TRBV28 with TRBJ2-7, with 8 bases lining up with TRBD2. The CDR3 has 14 amino acids. Germline lookup yields CDR1 MDHEN and CDR2 SYDVKM. V was clipped by 7 bases and J by 4 bases; unmatched bases: 9. The CDR3 DNA reads TGTGCCAGCAATACCGGGACTAGTGTTTACGAGCAGTACTTC. Translating it yields CASNTGTSVYEQYF.

At least ten counts were recorded for this clonotype. V and J are TRBV10-3 and TRBJ2-7, with D unresolved. Trimming shortened V by 4 bases and J by 0 bases, and 16 bases separated the two germline ends. The CDR3 has 16 residues. Germline assignment: CDR1 ENHRY and CDR2 SYGVKD. This CDR3 is CAISAGAASISYEQYF. CDR3 DNA: TGTGCCATCAGTGCGGGTGCGGCGTCGATCTCCTACGAGCAGTACTTC.

The count of this clonotype is one. A much larger clonotype is one base distant, so this may be a read error. The V gene is TRBV12-3 or TRBV12-4, the J gene TRBJ2-6; tentative D call: TRBD2 (6 bases). The CDR3 length is 20 residues. The V end was cut by 8 bases, the J end by 0 bases, with 26 bases between. As DNA, the CDR3 is TGTGCCAGCCGCTGCGGGGCCAGGGACCTGAAAAGCTCTGGGGCCAACGTCCTGACTTTC. Residues: CASRCGARDLKSSGANVLTF.

The genes are TRBV7-2 and TRBJ2-7; D may correspond to TRBD1 or TRBD2 (6 bases each). Trimming removed 5 bases from V and 2 bases from J, with 19 bases in between. This CDR3 region has 16 residues. CDR1 and CDR2 (germline): SGHTA, FQGNSA. The CDR3 DNA follows: TGTGCCAGCAGCCGTCAAGGGGGGATCCAAACCTACGAGCAGTACTTC. Translating gives CASSRQGGIQTYEQYF.

This chain connects TRBV4-1 to TRBJ1-4; D is possibly TRBD1 (6 bases). The V gene lost 3 bases and the J gene lost 7 bases, with 15 bases spanning the gap. From germline, CDR1 is MGHRA and CDR2 YSYEKL. This CDR3 is built from 15 residues. As DNA, the CDR3 is TGCGCCAGCAGCCACCTACAGGGCTCGAGTGAAAAACTGTTTTTT. This codes for CASSHLQGSSEKLFF.

This clonotype was observed at least ten times. V usage is TRBV7-9 and J usage is TRBJ2-7; D unclear. The CDR3 sequence is 15 residues long. The V and J ends lost 5 bases and 0 bases respectively, with 14 bases between them. Germline V gene lookup returns CDR1 SEHNR and CDR2 FQNEAQ (reference sequence). CDR3 in DNA: TGTGCCAGCAGCGGTGAAGGCCCGTACTCCTACGAGCAGTACTTC. It encodes CASSGEGPYSYEQYF.

This clonotype appeared many times. The DNA for the CDR3 is TGTGCCAGCAGAATCAAATTGGGGACACCCTACGAGCAGTACTTC. Protein product: CASRIKLGTPYEQYF. The chain carries TRBV6-1 and TRBJ2-7, with a possible D match to TRBD1 (6 bases). V dropped 6 bases and J dropped 2 bases, with 17 bases sitting between them. The CDR3 has 15 amino acids. Per the germline V gene, CDR1 is MNHNS and CDR2 is SASEGT.

This clonotype was counted a few times. The chain links TRBV4-2 to TRBJ2-1, with 11 bases lining up with TRBD2. V dropped 0 bases and J dropped 6; count of bases not matched to a gene: 4. From germline, CDR1 is LGHNA and CDR2 YNFKEQ. This CDR3 has 16 amino acids. The CDR3 DNA follows: TGTGCCAGCAGCCAAGAGGGTAGCGGGAGGGTCAATGAGCAGTTCTTC. This encodes CASSQEGSGRVNEQFF.

Points on this clonotype: A much larger clone lies a single base off, so this may be a read error. The chain links TRBV24-1 to TRBJ2-1; TRBD1 matches at 9 bases. The CDR3 is 17 amino acids. Looked up from germline, CDR1 is KGHDR and CDR2 is SFDVKD. The V segment lost 3 bases and the J segment 1 base; nucleotides outside the gene matches: 6. The CDR3 reads CATSDMDRGPSYNEQFF. CDR3 coding DNA: TGTGCCACCAGTGATATGGACAGGGGACCGTCCTACAATGAGCAGTTCTTC.

The rearrangement links TRBV29-1 to TRBJ2-7; D is unresolved. The CDR3 totals 12 residues. Looked up from germline, CDR1 is SQVTM and CDR2 is ANQGSEA. Trimming removed 3 bases at V and 5 bases at J, with 11 bases between. For the CDR3, the DNA is TGCAGCGTTGACGGGCCCACGGACGAGCAGTACTTC. Protein: CSVDGPTDEQYF.

This chain links TRBV18 with TRBJ1-2; 9 bases map to TRBD1. The germline V gene encodes CDR1 KGHSH and CDR2 LQKENI. V dropped 3 bases and J dropped 7; count of bases not matched to a gene: 9. CDR3 size: 15 residues. The CDR3 DNA sequence: TGTGCCAGCTCACCCCCGGGACAGGGTATGGTTGGCTACACCTTC. This translates into CASSPPGQGMVGYTF.

This clonotype was observed at least ten times. The V gene is TRBV7-3, the J gene TRBJ2-3; a possible D gene is TRBD2 (5 bases). In germline, CDR1 is SGHTA, CDR2 FQGTGA. Trimming took off 3 bases at V and 1 base at J, with 17 bases between the two ends. CDR3 length: 17 amino acids. This chain's CDR3 is CASSFRKSFGGTDTQYF. The DNA of the CDR3 is TGTGCCAGCAGCTTTCGCAAGTCGTTCGGGGGCACAGATACGCAGTATTTT.

This clonotype was seen a few times. This rearrangement joins TRBV5-1 to TRBJ2-5, with 14 bases identical to TRBD2. The J segment lost 9 bases and the V segment lost 4 bases, leaving 14 bases of the junction unmatched. This CDR3 spans 17 amino acids. From germline, CDR1 is SGHRS and CDR2 YFSETQ. CDR3 DNA sequence: TGCGCCAGCAGCCCGACTGGTACCGGGACTAGCGGGAGCCCCCAGTACTTC. It encodes CASSPTGTGTSGSPQYF.

The rearrangement joins TRBV3-1 to TRBJ1-2; D may be TRBD1 (5 bases). The V end was cut by 8 bases, the J end by 4 bases, with 14 bases between. This CDR3 region has 13 residues. Germline CDR1 reads LGHDT; CDR2 reads YNNKEL (reference sequence). DNA for the CDR3: TGTGCCAGCTCGGGACGGACACGCTATGGCTACACCTTC. Translated: CASSGRTRYGYTF.

The table lists this clonotype with many counts. V gene TRBV20-1 combines with J gene TRBJ2-3; D uncertain. Per the germline V gene, CDR1 is DFQATT and CDR2 is SNEGSKA (reference sequence). Trimming took 5 bases from V and 6 from J, leaving 24 bases between them. This CDR3 has 16 residues. The CDR3 DNA reads as TGCAGTGCTTGCACAGACCGACCCCAGATTCCGGATACGCAGTATTTT. Its translation: CSACTDRPQIPDTQYF.